The rows below give T cell receptor beta chains drawn from one sample of a study of CD8+ T cells in alopecia areata. The assay was immunoSEQ multiplex PCR, and TCRdb's table has in-frame clones only and misses some. The table lists about 210,000 clones, just over 65% of them singletons. Sample: CD4+ T cells sorted from blood, taken at approximately week 45, from a patient treated with tofacitinib. These receptors originate from a human donor with alopecia areata. The CDR3 runs from the conserved cysteine through the conserved F or W. D genes are given only for firm matches. Part of the rows lack a size; the others show once, few, many or a class for expanded clones.

>TRBJ2-7|TRBD2|TRBV29-1|-
TGCAGCGTTGTCGTCCCTAGCGGGGGGGACGAGCAGTACTTC
CSVVVPSGGDEQYF
>TRBJ1-1|-|TRBV6-5|once
TGTGCCAGCAGCCACCCCGACAGAGGTGAAGCTTTCTTT
CASSHPDRGEAFF
>TRBJ1-4|-|TRBV15|-
TGTGCCACCAGCCCCGAGGAGGCAGGGAGGGAAAAACTGTTTTTT
CATSPEEAGREKLFF
>TRBJ1-1|-|TRBV6-5|-
TGTGCCAGCAGTTACTCGGCAGGGAAGAGGGCCACTGAAGCTTTCTTT
CASSYSAGKRATEAFF
>TRBJ1-1|TRBD1|TRBV6-1|few
TGTGCCAGCAGTGAAGAGACAGGGGGAGGTATCACTGAAGCTTTCTTT
CASSEETGGGITEAFF
>TRBJ2-5|TRBD1|TRBV2|-
TGTGCCACAAGTGGCAGGGGGCTGGGAGAGACCCAGTACTTC
CATSGRGLGETQYF
>TRBJ2-2|-|TRBV15|once
TGTGCCACCAGCAGAGGAACGAACACCGGGGAGCTGTTTTTT
CATSRGTNTGELFF
>TRBJ1-2|-|TRBV4-1|-
TGCGCCAGCAGCCCGGAGGGGATTTGGGGCTACACCTTC
CASSPEGIWGYTF
>TRBJ1-1|-|TRBV6-5|-
TGTGCCAGCAGTTACCGGCTGAACACTGAAGCTTTCTTT
CASSYRLNTEAFF
>TRBJ2-7|-|TRBV7-2|-
TGTGCCAGCAGCTTATTCGTCAGCGCCCAAGGAGCCTACGAGCAGTACTTC
CASSLFVSAQGAYEQYF